A selection of T cell receptor beta chains follows, all from one sample in a study of T-cell memory formation after mild COVID-19. TCRdb processed the 5' RACE reads anew with MiXCR; each CDR3 protein has one entry. This table has 470,000 or so distinct CDR3 sequences, roughly 25% appearing once. The sample consisted of PBMCs or a T cell subset sorted from them (not recorded which). Receptor source: an adult woman who had mild COVID-19 (a few samples of this study predate the infection). Cell type and time point are not known. CDR3s include the opening cysteine and the closing phenylalanine or tryptophan. A D gene is named only where the DNA matches it firmly. Where a row states a size, it is once, few, many or the class of an expanded clone; other rows omit it.

v_call	j_call	d_call	clone_size	cdr3_nt	cdr3_aa
TRBV30	TRBJ1-2	-	few	TGTGCCTGGAGTGTACCCTCCGGCTATGGCTACACCTTC	CAWSVPSGYGYTF
TRBV5-1	TRBJ2-2	TRBD2	few	TGCGCCAGCAGCGGGGGAGCGGGAGCTGCCGGGGAGCTGTTTTTT	CASSGGAGAAGELFF
TRBV12-3/TRBV12-4	TRBJ2-5	-	-	TGTGCCAGCAGTTTCGTCAGGGCAGAGACCCAGTACTTC	CASSFVRAETQYF
TRBV7-9	TRBJ1-1	-	few	TGTGCCAGCAGCCCGGAAGGGGACACTGAAGCTTTCTTT	CASSPEGDTEAFF
TRBV14	TRBJ2-5	TRBD2	-	TGTGCCAGCAGCGATGTTCTTCTAGCGGGAGGGCCGGCGGGGACCCAGTACTTC	CASSDVLLAGGPAGTQYF
TRBV6-6	TRBJ1-3	-	few	TGTGCCAGCAGTTACGGACGGGCCAGCTCTGGAAACACCATATATTTT	CASSYGRASSGNTIYF
TRBV12-3/TRBV12-4	TRBJ2-3	-	-	TGTGCCAGCGGTCTCGGGGATACGCAGTATTTT	CASGLGDTQYF
TRBV4-1	TRBJ2-7	TRBD2	few	TGCGCCAGCAGCCAAGATATGCTAGCGGCTACCTACGAGCAGTACTTC	CASSQDMLAATYEQYF
TRBV28	TRBJ2-3	TRBD1	few	TGTGCCAGCAGTTTTTCCGGGACAGGCTACACAGATACGCAGTATTTT	CASSFSGTGYTDTQYF
TRBV29-1	TRBJ2-5	-	-	TGCAGCTCCTTACGGGGGCTCGGGGAGACCCAGTACTTC	CSSLRGLGETQYF
TRBV20-1	TRBJ2-1	TRBD2	-	TGCAGTGCTCCGGGACTAGGGTCTCAGTTCTTC	CSAPGLGSQFF
TRBV20-1	TRBJ2-3	-	many	TGCAGTGTGAGGGGGGGGTTTTTCACAGATACGCAGTATTTT	CSVRGGFFTDTQYF
TRBV20-1	TRBJ1-6	-	-	TGCAGTGCTAGAGACCCGGATAAGGGTTACAATTCACCCCTCCACTTT	CSARDPDKGYNSPLHF
TRBV6-4	TRBJ2-2	-	-	TGTGCCAGCAGTGACGTATACACCGGGGAGCTGTTTTTT	CASSDVYTGELFF
TRBV6-5	TRBJ1-1	TRBD1	-	TGTGCCAGCAGTTACTCGTCAAGGGGACAGGTCCTAGAAGCTTTCTTT	CASSYSSRGQVLEAFF
TRBV5-1	TRBJ2-3	TRBD1	-	TGCGCCAGCAGCTTCCGGACAGGGGGCGCGACAGATACGCAGTATTTT	CASSFRTGGATDTQYF
TRBV5-1	TRBJ2-7	TRBD2	few	TGCGCCAGCAGCTACCTCCGGACTAGCGGGAGGAAAGGACCCTCCTACGAGCAGTACTTC	CASSYLRTSGRKGPSYEQYF
TRBV7-6	TRBJ2-1	TRBD1	many	TGTGCCAGCGGGGGGACAGGGGGGCACAATGAGCAGTTCTTC	CASGGTGGHNEQFF
TRBV7-2	TRBJ2-5	-	few	TGTGCCAGCAGCTTTGGGGGGCTCCTCCAAGAGACCCAGTACTTC	CASSFGGLLQETQYF
TRBV6-6	TRBJ2-1	-	-	TGTGCCAGCAGCTCGGGACCTGGCTCCTACAATGAGCAGTTCTTC	CASSSGPGSYNEQFF
TRBV5-1	TRBJ1-1	-	many	TGCGCCAGCAGCTTGGAGCGGGGGCGAGGCACTGAAGCTTTCTTT	CASSLERGRGTEAFF
TRBV15	TRBJ2-1	TRBD1	-	TGTGCCACCAGCAGAGAGGAGGGGACAGGGGGCGATGAGCAGTTCTTC	CATSREEGTGGDEQFF
TRBV7-6	TRBJ2-1	TRBD2	-	TGTGCCAGCAGTTTGGGATCAGCGGGAGGCGGTAATGAGCAGTTCTTC	CASSLGSAGGGNEQFF
TRBV12-3/TRBV12-4	TRBJ2-1	-	-	TGTGCCAGCAGTCCAAGCCTAAAGGGCTCCTACAATGAGCAGTTCTTC	CASSPSLKGSYNEQFF
TRBV7-2	TRBJ2-5	TRBD1	-	TGTGCCAGCAGCCGGGGACAGGGGGCGTCTCGAGAGACCCAGTACTTC	CASSRGQGASRETQYF
TRBV13	TRBJ2-3	-	-	TGTGCCAGCGCCCCCCAACTAGATACGCAGTATTTT	CASAPQLDTQYF
TRBV7-9	TRBJ2-2	-	-	TGTGCCAGCAGCTTAAGGCGCCTGGACACCGGGGAGCTGTTTTTT	CASSLRRLDTGELFF